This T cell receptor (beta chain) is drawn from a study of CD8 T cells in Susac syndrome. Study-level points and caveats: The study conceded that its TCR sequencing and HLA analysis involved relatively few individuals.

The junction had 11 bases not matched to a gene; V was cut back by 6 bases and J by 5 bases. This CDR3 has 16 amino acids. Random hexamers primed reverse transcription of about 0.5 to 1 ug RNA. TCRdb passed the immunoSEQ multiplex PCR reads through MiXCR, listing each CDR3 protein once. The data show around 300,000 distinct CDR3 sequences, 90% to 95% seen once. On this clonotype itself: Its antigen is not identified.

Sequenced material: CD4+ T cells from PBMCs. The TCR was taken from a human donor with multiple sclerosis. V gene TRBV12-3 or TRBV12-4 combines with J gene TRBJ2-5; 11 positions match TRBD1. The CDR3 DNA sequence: TGTGCCAGCAGCCCTACACCGGGACAGGGGGGGGAGACCCAGTACTTC. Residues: CASSPTPGQGGETQYF.